This TCR beta chain was sequenced in a study of T cells in narcolepsy. Study as a whole: Patients with NT1 or NT2 and healthy control donors were enrolled. Study-level results: No autoreactive T cell clone sequences appeared in some memory CD4+ repertoires. Autoreactive clonotypes reportedly recurred in blood of same and different patients, not controls.

Sequencing used immunoSEQ multiplex PCR; TCRdb keeps in-frame clones, though not all of them. The table lists 25,000 to 35,000 clones, about 85% of them singletons, with around 1% in the top ten. Notes on this clone: As yet, its antigen is unknown.

Germline CDR1 is LNHDA and CDR2 is SQIVND (reference sequence). J was trimmed by 11 bases and V by 3 bases; bases with no gene match: 11. CDR3 length equals 15 residues. This rearrangement joins TRBV19 to TRBJ1-5; 9 nucleotides match TRBD1. Sequencing was performed on CD45RA- memory CD4+ T cells from PBMCs. This TCR was sampled from a human donor with narcolepsy. The CDR3 is CASSMGQGHTVAQHF. The CDR3 nucleotides are TGTGCCAGTAGTATGGGACAGGGACACACAGTAGCCCAGCATTTT.